This paragraph reports one TCR beta chain. The sample comes from a study of Ad26.COV2.S vaccination and SARS-CoV-2 variants. Study as a whole: A participant enrolled in the COV1001 Ad26.COV2.S trial arm provided the sample.

Stated treatment: 15 to 20 received Ad26.COV2.S at low or high dose, single or two shots; about 5 received placebo; per-sample allocation not given. Day 63 after the first vaccine or placebo injection was the time point for sampling. Using immunoSEQ multiplex PCR, the repertoire was profiled, and TCRdb retains in-frame clones only, with some absent. The data hold approximately 340,000 clones, with 70% to 90% observed a single time. The CDR3 is 13 amino acids. Looked up from germline, CDR1 is LNHDA and CDR2 is SQIVND (reference sequence). V gave up 3 bases and J gave up 4 bases, with 9 bases separating them.

This specimen consisted of peripheral blood, obtained in a trial of Ad26.COV2.S vaccine versus placebo. The rearrangement joins TRBV19 to TRBJ1-2, with D possibly being TRBD1 (6 bases). The clonotype originates from a person between 18 and 60 years old who received the Ad26.COV2.S COVID-19 vaccine or a placebo. This CDR3 reads CASSMTGRYGYTF. CDR3 DNA sequence: TGTGCCAGTAGTATGACAGGTCGCTATGGCTACACCTTC.